Presented here are 22 T cell receptor beta chains from one specimen sequenced in a study of control samples from healthy donors and cancer patients. Generated by immunoSEQ multiplex PCR, the TCRdb table keeps only in-frame clones and is missing some. In the table there are under 450,000 clones, 90% of which are singletons. Sequenced material: PBMCs. The receptors here all came from a man aged 40-55 years with head and neck cancer.

This clone occurred once. The J gene is TRBJ1-2, the V gene TRBV30; 11 bases line up with TRBD1. Per the germline V gene, CDR1 is GTSNPN and CDR2 is SVGIG (reference sequence). The CDR3 extends over 13 amino acids. V was clipped by 7 bases and J by 4 bases; unmatched bases: 5. This chain's CDR3 is CASRDRGIYGYTF. The CDR3, as DNA: TGTGCCTCCCGGGACAGGGGGATCTATGGCTACACCTTC.

The gene calls are TRBV27 and TRBJ2-1; 7 bases map to TRBD2. Germline lookup yields CDR1 MNHEY and CDR2 SMNVEV (reference sequence). The V and J ends lost 5 bases and 8 bases, in that order; junction bases with no gene match: 12. This CDR3 is built from 15 residues. The CDR3 region has the DNA TGTGCCAGCAGTATGCGGGAGTCGGTGCTCGATGAGCAGTTCTTC. Translated, it gives CASSMRESVLDEQFF.

The chain couples TRBV6-5 to TRBJ1-3, with D tentatively TRBD1 (5 bases). Trimming took off 2 bases at V and 1 base at J, with 9 bases between the two ends. The CDR3 loop spans 15 amino acids. CDR1 is MNHEY, CDR2 SVGAGI, per germline. The CDR3 reads CASSYMGGSGNTIYF. The CDR3 DNA follows: TGTGCCAGCAGTTACATGGGGGGTTCTGGAAACACCATATATTTT.

The chain combines TRBV29-1 with TRBJ2-1; 8 bases are a match to TRBD2. The CDR3 totals 14 residues. V lost 5 bases to trimming and J lost 8 bases; unmatched junction nucleotides: 11. Germline V lookup: CDR1 SQVTM, CDR2 ANQGSEA. This chain's CDR3 is CSVRLNTGGDEQFF. CDR3 bases: TGCAGCGTTCGCCTCAACACGGGAGGGGATGAGCAGTTCTTC.

The rearrangement joins TRBV3-1 (or the pseudogene TRBV3-2) to TRBJ1-1; D unresolved. From germline, CDR1 is LGHDT and CDR2 YNNKEL (reference sequence). CDR3 length equals 15 residues. V lost 4 bases, J lost 4 bases, and 16 bases lay in between. The CDR3 protein is CASSLLRPVGTEAFF. The CDR3 bases are TGTGCCAGCAGCCTACTACGCCCCGTGGGCACTGAAGCTTTCTTT.

The V and J genes are TRBV3-1 (or the pseudogene TRBV3-2) and TRBJ1-1, with 10 bases fitting TRBD1. Trimming cost V 4 bases and J 1 base; bases outside gene matches: 9. This CDR3 contains 17 residues. Germline V lookup: CDR1 LGHDT, CDR2 YNNKEL (reference sequence). DNA for the CDR3: TGTGCCAGCAGCCGCGACAGGGGGCGAATCGGGAACACTGAAGCTTTCTTT. Translation gives CASSRDRGRIGNTEAFF.

This chain joins TRBV30 and TRBJ1-5, with a weak D call TRBD1 (5 bases). CDR3 size: 13 residues. The germline V and J ends were trimmed by 4 bases and 4 bases, with 11 bases remaining between them. Germline V CDR1 and CDR2: GTSNPN, SVGIG (reference sequence). This CDR3 reads CAWTGSPNQPQHF. The CDR3 DNA is TGTGCCTGGACAGGGTCCCCTAATCAGCCCCAGCATTTT.

This clone was recorded once. One junction end disagrees with the germline gene, perhaps due to a read error. The chain couples TRBV7-9 to TRBJ1-1; perhaps TRBD1 as D (6 bases). This CDR3 is 14 amino acids long. Germline CDR1 and CDR2: SEHNR and FQNEAQ (reference sequence). CDR3 nucleotide sequence: TGTGCCAGCACCTTAGGGCGGACAGTCACTGAAGCTTTCTTT. It translates to CASTLGRTVTEAFF.

The chain recombines TRBV29-1 with TRBJ2-4, with 9 bases lining up with TRBD1. V lost 6 bases to trimming and J lost 5 bases; unmatched junction nucleotides: 5. The CDR3 consists of 13 residues. Germline loops: CDR1 SQVTM, CDR2 ANQGSEA. CDR3 in DNA: TGCAGCGTCGGACAGGGGCCCCAAAACATTCAGTACTTC. It translates to CSVGQGPQNIQYF.

This rearrangement joins TRBV5-4 to TRBJ1-4; D may be TRBD1 (5 bases). The V end lost 0 bases, the J end lost 7 bases, and 13 bases lay between the germline ends. The CDR3 has 15 residues. The germline V gene encodes CDR1 SGHNT and CDR2 YYREEE (reference sequence). CDR3 DNA: TGTGCCAGCAGCTTGGGGGGGATGCCGGGTGAAAAACTGTTTTTT. Its translation is CASSLGGMPGEKLFF.

V usage is TRBV4-2 and J usage is TRBJ1-4, with 10 bases matching TRBD1. This CDR3 is built from 19 residues. The V and J ends lost 4 bases and 0 bases, in that order; junction bases with no gene match: 11. Germline-derived CDR1 and CDR2 are LGHNA and YNFKEQ. In DNA, the CDR3 is TGTGCCAGCAGCCCATCACCGGGACAGGGGTCGGCAACTAATGAAAAACTGTTTTTT. Its translation: CASSPSPGQGSATNEKLFF.

The chain has TRBV4-3 and TRBJ2-7; the D gene is possibly TRBD2 (7 bases). The CDR3 spans 14 residues. Germline CDR1 and CDR2: LGHNA and YSLEER. Deletions cut 4 bases from V and 7 bases from J, with 17 bases between. For the CDR3, the DNA is TGCGCCAGCAGCCCAGGGTGGGGGGGCACGGAGCAGTACTTC. Its translation is CASSPGWGGTEQYF.

This chain connects TRBV7-3 to TRBJ2-3, with a tentative D call TRBD2 (6 bases). There are 13 residues in the CDR3. Germline V gene sequence: CDR1 SGHTA, CDR2 FQGTGA. Deletions cut 0 bases from V and 9 bases from J, with 10 bases between. The CDR3: CASSLTGGRTQYF. The CDR3 region has the DNA TGTGCCAGCAGCTTAACGGGGGGACGAACGCAGTATTTT.

V and J are TRBV14 and TRBJ1-1; TRBD1 matches at 8 bases. V was clipped by 0 bases and J by 4 bases; unmatched bases: 7. Germline assignment: CDR1 SGHDN and CDR2 FVKESK. The CDR3 sequence is 16 residues long. CDR3: CASSQEGTGVGTEAFF. The CDR3 bases are TGTGCCAGCAGCCAAGAAGGGACAGGTGTTGGCACTGAAGCTTTCTTT.

The chain is built from TRBV10-2 and TRBJ2-3; 8 nucleotides agree with TRBD1. J gave up 4 bases and V 6 bases, and 3 bases lay outside the gene matches. Per the germline V gene, CDR1 is WSHSY and CDR2 is SAAADI. The CDR3 is made up of 13 amino acids. The CDR3 loop reads CASRQGGSDTQYF. The DNA for the CDR3 is TGCGCCAGCAGACAGGGGGGATCAGATACGCAGTATTTT.

CDR3 sequence: CASSPTSGGAGIASSYNEQFF. As DNA, the CDR3 is TGTGCCAGCAGTCCAACTAGCGGGGGGGCCGGTATTGCGAGCTCCTACAATGAGCAGTTCTTC. The chain recombines TRBV28 with TRBJ2-1; 13 nucleotides align to TRBD2. In germline, CDR1 is MDHEN, CDR2 SYDVKM. Unmatched junction bases numbered 16, after V lost 5 bases and J lost 0 bases. The CDR3 has 21 amino acids. The full variable domain, its missing parts supplied by reference TRBV28 and TRBJ2-1, is DVKVTQSSRYLVKRTGEKVFLECVQDMDHENMFWYRQDPGLGLRLIYFSYDVKMKEKGDIPEGYSVSREKKERFSLILESASTNQTSMYLCASSPTSGGAGIASSYNEQFFGPGTRLTVL.

V is TRBV6-5 and J is TRBJ2-5; either TRBD1 or TRBD2 may supply D (5 bases each). This CDR3 region has 13 residues. The V end was cut by 6 bases, the J end by 5 bases, with 13 bases between. CDR1 MNHEY and CDR2 SVGAGI come from the germline V gene. In DNA, the CDR3 is TGTGCCAGCAGCAGGGACGAGGCGGAGACCCAGTACTTC. Translating it yields CASSRDEAETQYF.

J is TRBJ1-1 and V is TRBV7-3; weak D call: TRBD1 (5 bases). There are 13 residues in the CDR3. CDR1 and CDR2 (germline): SGHTA, FQGTGA. V lost 5 bases and J lost 3, with 10 bases in between. CDR3 region: CASSLQGDTEAFF. CDR3 bases: TGTGCCAGCAGCCTGCAGGGAGACACTGAAGCTTTCTTT.

J is TRBJ2-7 and V is TRBV28; D uncertain. Trimming cost V 7 bases and J 2 bases, with 9 bases left between them. CDR1 and CDR2 from the germline V gene are MDHEN and SYDVKM. The CDR3 consists of 12 residues. CDR3 in amino acids: CASKDTPYEQYF. The CDR3 DNA reads TGTGCCAGCAAAGACACTCCCTACGAGCAGTACTTC.

This clone was recorded only once. The rearrangement joins TRBV15 to TRBJ2-5, with D possibly being TRBD1 or TRBD2 (5 bases each). Germline loops: CDR1 LNHNV, CDR2 YYDKDF (reference sequence). The CDR3 extends over 15 amino acids. V lost 0 bases to trimming and J lost 1 base, with 9 bases between them. The CDR3 nucleotides are TGTGCCACCAGCAGAGAGGGGGTACGCCAAGAGACCCAGTACTTC. It yields the protein CATSREGVRQETQYF.

J is TRBJ2-1 and V is TRBV7-3; D may be TRBD1 or TRBD2 (6 bases each). This CDR3 comprises 17 residues. The germline V and J ends were trimmed by 5 bases and 1 base, with 18 bases remaining between them. CDR1 is SGHTA and CDR2 is FQGTGA in the germline V gene. DNA for the CDR3: TGTGCCAGCAGCCCAACGGGGGTACAGGGTTCCTACAATGAGCAGTTCTTC. As protein: CASSPTGVQGSYNEQFF. The complete variable domain, with remaining parts taken from reference TRBV7-3 and TRBJ2-1, reads GAGVSQTPSNKVTEKGKYVELRCDPISGHTALYWYRQSLGQGPEFLIYFQGTGAADDSGLPNDRFFAVRPEGSVSTLKIQRTERGDSAVYLCASSPTGVQGSYNEQFFGPGTRLTVL.

This sequence joins TRBV18 and TRBJ2-7; TRBD1 matches at 8 bases. CDR3 length: 13 amino acids. From germline, CDR1 is KGHSH and CDR2 LQKENI. V shed 0 bases, J shed 6 bases, and the junction held 1 base outside the gene matches. CDR3 nucleotides: TGTGCCAGCTCACCACCAACAGGGGGCGAGCAGTACTTC. Translating gives CASSPPTGGEQYF.